This note documents a single TCR beta chain sequence. Only in-frame clones appear in the TCRdb table, and some are missing; sequencing was by immunoSEQ multiplex PCR. The profile shows roughly 250,000 clones, around 86% of them singletons. The sample originates from a study of blood T cell repertoires in COVID-19. V lost 4 bases and J 6 bases, leaving 18 bases between the germline ends. In germline, CDR1 is MGHRA, CDR2 YSYEKL. The CDR3 loop spans 15 amino acids. V is TRBV4-1 and J is TRBJ1-2, with a weak D call TRBD1 (6 bases). This TCR derives from a woman between 50 and 59 years old who had recovered from COVID-19. Sequenced material: PBMCs or T cells enriched from blood (not recorded which). CDR3 protein: CASSRVHRVKDGYTF. In DNA form, the CDR3 reads TGCGCCAGCAGCCGGGTTCACAGGGTTAAGGATGGCTACACCTTC.